Described below is a single TCR beta chain sequence and its context. Its antigen is not identified. Measured with immunoSEQ multiplex PCR; TCRdb has only the in-frame clones, and not every one. The sample holds tens of thousands of clones, approximately 93% seen once. The record originates from a study of graft-versus-host responses after intestinal transplantation. Study overall: Grafts were multivisceral, liver-intestinal, or isolated intestinal. All recipients were given anti-thymocyte globulin induction, and tacrolimus and steroids were then administered for three to four years.

CDR1 is SGHTA, CDR2 FQGNSA, per germline. The ends were cut back, 4 bases at V and 3 bases at J, with 7 bases in the middle. The CDR3 contains 12 residues. Study-level findings and limits: Some patients had graft-donor T cell macrochimerism. In their allografts, the ratios of graft-versus-host to host-versus-graft T cell clones were high. GvH clones turned up in recipient marrow; some had shown up first in ileum or blood.

The specimen was PBMCs, collected around 63 days after intestinal transplant. The J gene is TRBJ2-7, the V gene TRBV7-2; D call uncertain. The receptor was derived from a human patient who received an intestinal transplant, so some T cells may come from the graft donor. The CDR3 sequence is CASSSLLYEQYF. The CDR3 bases are TGTGCCAGCAGCTCCCTTCTCTACGAGCAGTACTTC.